This is a list of T cell receptor beta chains from one sample in a study of OX40 agonist ivuxolimab in advanced cancers. Clones were read by immunoSEQ multiplex PCR, and TCRdb kept only the in-frame ones, dropping some. The sample yields 60,000 to 75,000 clones, 84% seen once. The sequences come from CD4+ or CD8+ T cells sorted from blood, collected in a trial of the OX40 agonist ivuxolimab. These receptors all come from an adult with an advanced solid tumor such as melanoma, head and neck, liver or kidney cancer. Both conserved end residues are part of each CDR3. The order of the fields is CDR3 length, V gene, D gene, J gene, CDR3 protein, CDR3 DNA. The D gene is left open where the match is weak.

CDR3 length: 15
V gene: TRBV4-1
D gene: -
J gene: TRBJ1-1
CDR3 protein: CASSPGGFSNTEAFF
CDR3 DNA: TGCGCCAGCAGCCCGGGGGGTTTCTCGAACACTGAAGCTTTCTTT

CDR3 length: 16
V gene: TRBV5-1
D gene: TRBD1
J gene: TRBJ2-2
CDR3 protein: CASRSTGTGPTGELFF
CDR3 DNA: TGCGCCAGCAGATCTACCGGGACAGGGCCCACCGGGGAGCTGTTTTTT

CDR3 length: 15
V gene: TRBV4-1
D gene: TRBD1
J gene: TRBJ1-5
CDR3 protein: CASSLRQGVNQPQHF
CDR3 DNA: TGCGCCAGCAGTCTTAGGCAGGGGGTCAATCAGCCCCAGCATTTT

CDR3 length: 13
V gene: TRBV6-1
D gene: -
J gene: TRBJ1-2
CDR3 protein: CASSESGVGRYTF
CDR3 DNA: TGTGCCAGCAGTGAATCCGGTGTCGGCCGCTACACCTTC

CDR3 length: 15
V gene: TRBV15
D gene: -
J gene: TRBJ2-2
CDR3 protein: CATSRGRENTGELFF
CDR3 DNA: TGTGCCACCTCCCGGGGCAGGGAGAACACCGGGGAGCTGTTTTTT

CDR3 length: 12
V gene: TRBV19
D gene: -
J gene: TRBJ1-5
CDR3 protein: CASSIPHSVQHF
CDR3 DNA: TGTGCCAGTAGTATTCCCCACTCGGTCCAGCATTTT

CDR3 length: 15
V gene: TRBV2
D gene: -
J gene: TRBJ2-2
CDR3 protein: CASTPIGPNTGELFF
CDR3 DNA: TGTGCCAGCACCCCAATTGGACCGAACACCGGGGAGCTGTTTTTT

CDR3 length: 13
V gene: TRBV4-1
D gene: -
J gene: TRBJ1-4
CDR3 protein: CASSQASREKLFF
CDR3 DNA: TGCGCCAGCAGCCAAGCATCTCGCGAAAAACTGTTTTTT

CDR3 length: 13
V gene: TRBV10-2
D gene: -
J gene: TRBJ2-3
CDR3 protein: CASSDSRYATQYF
CDR3 DNA: TGCGCCAGCAGTGATAGTAGATATGCGACGCAGTATTTT

CDR3 length: 19
V gene: TRBV4-1
D gene: TRBD2
J gene: TRBJ2-7
CDR3 protein: CASSQGVWAGGPLTSEQYF
CDR3 DNA: TGCGCCAGCAGCCAAGGGGTCTGGGCGGGAGGGCCCTTGACCAGCGAGCAGTACTTC

CDR3 length: 16
V gene: TRBV5-1
D gene: -
J gene: TRBJ2-3
CDR3 protein: CASSPGWGDSTDTQYF
CDR3 DNA: TGCGCCAGCAGCCCCGGCTGGGGAGACTCCACAGATACGCAGTATTTT

CDR3 length: 12
V gene: TRBV18
D gene: -
J gene: TRBJ1-2
CDR3 protein: CASSRTAYGYTF
CDR3 DNA: TGTGCCAGCTCCAGGACAGCTTATGGCTACACCTTC

CDR3 length: 14
V gene: TRBV9
D gene: -
J gene: TRBJ1-1
CDR3 protein: CASSALDSHTEAFF
CDR3 DNA: TGTGCCAGCAGCGCCTTAGACAGCCACACTGAAGCTTTCTTT

CDR3 length: 16
V gene: TRBV7-9
D gene: TRBD2
J gene: TRBJ2-2
CDR3 protein: CASSRLRLAGTGELFF
CDR3 DNA: TGTGCCAGCAGCCGTCTTAGACTAGCGGGAACCGGGGAGCTGTTTTTT

CDR3 length: 15
V gene: TRBV5-1
D gene: TRBD2
J gene: TRBJ2-1
CDR3 protein: CASSLTAGVVGEQFF
CDR3 DNA: TGCGCCAGCAGCTTGACAGCGGGAGTGGTTGGAGAGCAGTTCTTC